This T cell receptor beta chain derives from a study of T cell repertoires in aging, cancer and after chemotherapy (dated by TCRdb to about 2019). Some background on the complete study: Donors were distributed across six age groups ranging from 30 or younger to 70 or older, with at least three individuals included per group. TCR repertoires from healthy donor controls were recorded over periods of several months to years and showed clear clonal overlap between repeated samplings. Millions of TCR reads were contained in the full dataset. The study profiled peripheral blood TCR beta repertoires from healthy donors and cancer patients to examine immunoaging and T cell reconstitution after chemotherapy. A cohort of 200 to 250 cancer patients (94 with hematological and around 120 with solid cancers) was assembled, and approximately 99 healthy donors were included as a reference group. General findings and caveats noted by the study authors: According to the authors, the repertoire data do not allow conclusions to be drawn about immunological memory after chemotherapy. Declining TCR diversity with age in healthy donors was mainly explained by loss of richness; in cancer patients, loss of evenness also contributed. Untreated patients with hematological or solid cancers showed significantly lower blood TCR diversity and higher clonality than age-matched healthy donors. Median generation probability increased over the chemotherapy interval in both cancer cohorts, suggesting repertoire reconstitution through rebound thymic output.

Genomic DNA extracted from peripheral blood, rather than sorted cells or RNA, was used as the source for amplification of TCR beta rearrangements. Compared with the rest of its sample, this clonotype is medium-sized (0.01 to 0.1%). No antigen is known for it. Qualities for individual bases were not recorded, and no much larger clone is one base off. Rearranged TRB sequences spanning V, D and J segments were amplified in a multiplex touch-down PCR with a mixed TRB-A/B primer pool. Two consecutive PCR reactions with Phusion HS II polymerase added Illumina adapters and sample indices to the amplicons. Amplicons were gel-purified with the NucleoSpin Gel and PCR Clean-up kit, then checked with Qubit and an Agilent 2100 Bioanalyzer. The libraries were sequenced on an Illumina MiSeq with 600-cycle, single-indexed, paired-end runs. On the authors' methods: MiXCR versions 2.12 and 3.0.5 were used to process the TRB sequences. A clone was defined as each unique CDR3 nucleotide sequence, and only productive sequences supported by at least two reads were kept. Repertoire metrics included Shannon diversity, evenness, clonality (one minus evenness), and alpha-parameterized diversity profiles from alpha 0 to 5. The IGoR algorithm was used to calculate generation probabilities for clones in the paired samples taken before and after chemotherapy. TCRdb applied fastp at Q25 and MiXCR to the public reads, then kept only in-frame beta chains. Every CDR3 protein is listed once, alongside the most common genes and DNA of its rows. TCRdb, not the original authors, processed these V and J calls. For this sample the table gives over 10,000 distinct CDR3 sequences, of which less than 25% were detected only once. The ten top clones hold more than 5% of the sample.

Sequencing was done on a sample of blood. This TCR derives from a human donor in good health.

The sequenced DNA: TGTGCCAGCAGGAATACACCTCCCTATGGCTACACCTTC. Translated, it gives CASRNTPPYGYTF. Recombination joined TRBV6-5 with TRBJ1-2; the D segment cannot be called with confidence. Per the germline V gene, MNHEY is the CDR1 and SVGAGI is the CDR2. The CDR3, cysteine through phenylalanine, is 13 amino acids long. Only CDR3 DNA is held: 39 bases, read in frame from base 1. V lost 6 bases and J lost 4 bases; the stretch between them is 12 bases long.